The 3 T cell receptor beta chains below come from one sample, sequenced in a study of T cell responses to AZD1222 COVID-19 vaccine. TCRdb's copy holds only in-frame clones and misses some; the assay was immunoSEQ multiplex PCR. The table includes about 180,000 clones, 88% detected once. The sample in question was peripheral blood, obtained 28 days after the second AZD1222 dose. Receptors were obtained from an adult who received the AZD1222 COVID-19 vaccine.

A few counts support this clone. V gene TRBV29-1 combines with J gene TRBJ2-7; a weak D match, TRBD1 (6 bases). The CDR3 extends over 13 amino acids. The germline CDR1 and CDR2 sequences are SQVTM and ANQGSEA. CDR3: CSASRGYAYEQYF. The CDR3 DNA is TGCAGTGCATCCAGGGGTTACGCCTACGAGCAGTACTTC.

This chain connects TRBV6-2 or TRBV6-3 to TRBJ2-7; 7 nucleotides match TRBD2. V was pared by 0 bases and J by 0 bases, with 8 bases of the junction left unmatched. Germline lookup yields CDR1 MNHEY and CDR2 SVGEGT. The CDR3 length is 17 residues. The CDR3 bases are TGTGCCAGCAGTTACTCGCGGCGGGGGACCTTCTCCTACGAGCAGTACTTC. It encodes CASSYSRRGTFSYEQYF.

The chain recombines TRBV18 with TRBJ1-3; D is uncertain. The CDR3 sequence is 16 residues long. Germline values: CDR1 KGHSH, CDR2 LQKENI. V dropped 2 bases and J dropped 0 bases, with 11 bases sitting between them. The CDR3 DNA reads TGTGCCAGCTCACCAGGTGCGCGGATCTCTGGAAACACCATATATTTT. Residues: CASSPGARISGNTIYF.